Listed below are T cell receptor beta chains from one sample, sequenced in a study of blood T cell repertoires in COVID-19. TCRdb keeps only in-frame clones here, not all; method: immunoSEQ multiplex PCR. The sample carries 250,000 to 350,000 clones, more than 80% recorded once. Material for sequencing was peripheral blood. The receptors originated from a woman between 50 and 59 years old with COVID-19, enrolled during active disease. The CDR3 runs from the conserved cysteine through the conserved F or W. A D gene is named only where the DNA matches it firmly. Some rows have no size entry. The others give once, few or many, or a class for an expanded clone.

CDR3 protein	CDR3 DNA	D gene	V gene	J gene	clone size
CASSEVSSGFYNEQFF	TGCGCCAGCAGTGAGGTGTCTAGCGGGTTCTACAATGAGCAGTTCTTC	TRBD2	TRBV10-1	TRBJ2-1	.
CASSLSRGETQYF	TGTGCCAGCAGCTTGTCCCGGGGAGAGACCCAGTACTTC	.	TRBV5-4	TRBJ2-5	.
CASSQAGSSLYNEQFF	TGTGCCAGCAGCCAAGCGGGGAGCTCTCTATACAATGAGCAGTTCTTC	.	TRBV14	TRBJ2-1	.
CASSSDRGSGNTIYF	TGCGCCAGCAGCTCGGACAGGGGCTCTGGAAACACCATATATTTT	TRBD1	TRBV5-1	TRBJ1-3	.
CATSIRGTSGRNEQFF	TGTGCCACCAGCATAAGGGGGACTAGCGGGAGGAATGAGCAGTTCTTC	TRBD2	TRBV15	TRBJ2-1	.
CASSPSEMWLGEKLFF	TGTGCCAGCTCCCCATCGGAGATGTGGTTAGGTGAAAAACTGTTTTTT	.	TRBV2	TRBJ1-4	.
CASSIFGSYTGELFF	TGTGCCAGTAGTATCTTCGGGAGTTACACCGGGGAGCTGTTTTTT	.	TRBV19	TRBJ2-2	.
CASSQAPDPRPAGGTWYEQFF	TGCGCCAGCAGCCAAGCCCCGGACCCACGGCCCGCAGGGGGGACCTGGTATGAGCAGTTCTTC	.	TRBV4-1	TRBJ2-1	.
CASSADRGNSPLHF	TGTGCCAGCAGCGCCGACAGGGGGAATTCACCCCTCCACTTT	TRBD1	TRBV6-4	TRBJ1-6	.
CASSASLLAGVKSNEQFF	TGTGCTAGCAGCGCCAGTTTACTAGCGGGAGTAAAGAGCAATGAGCAGTTCTTC	TRBD2	TRBV7-7	TRBJ2-1	.
CAWSPERQGTTNEQYF	TGTGCCTGGAGTCCGGAGAGGCAGGGAACGACGAACGAGCAGTACTTC	.	TRBV30	TRBJ2-7	once
CASSLGLGSSYNEQFF	TGCGCCAGCAGCTTGGGTCTGGGGAGCTCCTACAATGAGCAGTTCTTC	.	TRBV5-1	TRBJ2-1	.
CATSDPGTSGGYTF	TGTGCCACCAGTGACCCCGGGACAAGCGGTGGCTACACCTTC	.	TRBV24-1	TRBJ1-2	.
CASSISVTGPTNYGYTF	TGTGCCAGTAGTATAAGTGTGACAGGCCCCACTAACTATGGCTACACCTTC	.	TRBV19	TRBJ1-2	.
CAISDLIPTGVDEAFF	TGTGCCATCAGTGATTTAATACCGACAGGGGTGGATGAAGCTTTCTTT	TRBD1	TRBV10-3	TRBJ1-1	.
CASSVDRGNEKLFF	TGTGCCAGCAGTGTTGACAGGGGGAATGAAAAACTGTTTTTT	TRBD1	TRBV5-4	TRBJ1-4	.
CASSQRDSEQFF	TGTGCCAGCAGCCAACGGGACAGTGAGCAGTTCTTC	TRBD1	TRBV3-1/TRBV3-2	TRBJ2-1	few
CASSFGQSSSYEQYF	TGTGCCAGCAGCTTTGGGCAGTCGAGCTCCTACGAGCAGTACTTC	.	TRBV5-4	TRBJ2-7	.
CAWSVRSGLAEQFF	TGTGCCTGGAGTGTACGGTCGGGACTAGCGGAGCAGTTCTTC	TRBD2	TRBV30	TRBJ2-1	.
CASSPPGLAGAQNEQFF	TGTGCCAGCTCACCACCGGGTCTAGCGGGGGCGCAAAATGAGCAGTTCTTC	TRBD2	TRBV18	TRBJ2-1	.
CASSTPSGPYEQYF	TGTGCCAGCAGCACCCCTAGCGGACCCTACGAGCAGTACTTC	TRBD2	TRBV5-4	TRBJ2-7	.
CASSLVAGAMDWGYTF	TGTGCCAGCAGCTTGGTAGCAGGGGCTATGGATTGGGGCTACACCTTC	.	TRBV5-5	TRBJ1-2	.
CASSESPRRTGANEKLFF	TGCGCCAGCAGTGAGTCTCCTCGGAGGACAGGGGCTAATGAAAAACTGTTTTTT	TRBD1	TRBV10-2	TRBJ1-4	few
CASSPRPLTPSPDEQFF	TGTGCTAGCAGCCCACGTCCACTGACTCCAAGTCCGGATGAGCAGTTCTTC	.	TRBV7-7	TRBJ2-1	.
CASSLGPTVLYGYTF	TGTGCCAGCAGCTTAGGCCCGACAGTTCTTTATGGCTACACCTTC	.	TRBV11-2	TRBJ1-2	.
CASSPASPSFNSYNEQFF	TGTGCCAGCTCACCAGCTTCACCTAGCTTCAACTCCTACAATGAGCAGTTCTTC	.	TRBV18	TRBJ2-1	.
CASSQEPDRAWYGYTF	TGCGCCAGCAGCCAAGAACCCGACAGGGCCTGGTACGGCTACACCTTC	TRBD1	TRBV4-3	TRBJ1-2	.
CASSQVGQGEYEQYF	TGCGCCAGCAGCCAAGTGGGACAGGGGGAATACGAGCAGTACTTC	TRBD1	TRBV4-1	TRBJ2-7	.
CASSQEVPLIYNSPLHF	TGCGCCAGCAGCCAAGAAGTCCCACTGATTTATAATTCACCCCTCCACTTT	.	TRBV4-1	TRBJ1-6	few
CASSMGRTIQPQHF	TGTGCCAGTAGTATGGGGAGGACAATCCAGCCCCAGCATTTT	.	TRBV19	TRBJ1-5	few
CATSDPSPPEGYEQFF	TGTGCCACCAGTGACCCTAGCCCTCCCGAGGGATATGAGCAGTTCTTC	.	TRBV24-1	TRBJ2-1	.
CASSYGTSGSGPGNEQFF	TGTGCCAGCAGTTACGGGACTAGCGGGAGTGGTCCGGGGAATGAGCAGTTCTTC	TRBD2	TRBV2	TRBJ2-1	.
CASRTTGTLEKLFF	TGTGCCAGCAGAACGACAGGGACTCTTGAAAAACTGTTTTTT	TRBD1	TRBV6-5	TRBJ1-4	.
CAVTDSKDQPQHF	TGTGCCGTTACGGACAGTAAGGATCAGCCCCAGCATTTT	.	TRBV10-3	TRBJ1-5	.